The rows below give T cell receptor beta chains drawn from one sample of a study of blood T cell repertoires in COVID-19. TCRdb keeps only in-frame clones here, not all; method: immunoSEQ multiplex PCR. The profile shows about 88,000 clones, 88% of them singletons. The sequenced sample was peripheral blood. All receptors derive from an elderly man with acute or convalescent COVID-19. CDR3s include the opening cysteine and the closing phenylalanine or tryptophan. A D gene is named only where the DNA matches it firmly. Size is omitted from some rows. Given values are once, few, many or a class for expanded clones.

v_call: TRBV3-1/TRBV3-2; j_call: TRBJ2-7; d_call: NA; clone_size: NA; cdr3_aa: CASSLQGLAYEQYF; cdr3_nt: TGTGCCAGCAGCCTTCAGGGGTTGGCCTACGAGCAGTACTTC
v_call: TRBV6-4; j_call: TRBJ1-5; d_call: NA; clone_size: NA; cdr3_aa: CATLLGGEGNQPQHF; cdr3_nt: TGTGCCACTCTACTGGGGGGGGAGGGCAATCAGCCCCAGCATTTT
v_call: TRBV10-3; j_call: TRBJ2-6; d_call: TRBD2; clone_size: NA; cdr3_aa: CAISGGGTSGANVLTF; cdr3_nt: TGTGCCATCAGTGGGGGGGGAACCTCTGGGGCCAACGTCCTGACTTTC
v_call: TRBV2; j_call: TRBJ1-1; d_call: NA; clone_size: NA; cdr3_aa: CASVRGAGLVLNTEAFF; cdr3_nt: TGTGCCAGCGTACGGGGAGCAGGACTTGTCTTGAACACTGAAGCTTTCTTT
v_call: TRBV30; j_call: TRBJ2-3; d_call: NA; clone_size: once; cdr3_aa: CAWTRRGSTDTQYF; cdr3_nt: TGTGCCTGGACCCGCAGGGGCAGCACAGATACGCAGTATTTT
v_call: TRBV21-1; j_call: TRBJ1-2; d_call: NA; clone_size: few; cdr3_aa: CASSPSPKRYGYTF; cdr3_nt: TGTGCCAGCAGCCCGAGCCCCAAACGATATGGCTACACCTTC
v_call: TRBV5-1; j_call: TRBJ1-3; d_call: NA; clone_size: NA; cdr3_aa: CASSPRLQSSGNTIYF; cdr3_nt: TGCGCCAGCAGCCCGAGACTACAGAGCTCTGGAAACACCATATATTTT
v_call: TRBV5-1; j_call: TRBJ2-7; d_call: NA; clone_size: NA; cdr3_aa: CASSPPGRASYEQYF; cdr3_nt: TGCGCCAGCAGCCCCCCCGGCAGGGCCTCCTACGAGCAGTACTTC
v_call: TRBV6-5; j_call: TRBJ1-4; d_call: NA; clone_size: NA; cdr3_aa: CASSAPGVTNEKLFF; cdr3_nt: TGTGCCAGCTCCGCTCCGGGGGTGACTAATGAAAAACTGTTTTTT
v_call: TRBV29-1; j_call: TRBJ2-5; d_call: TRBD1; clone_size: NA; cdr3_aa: CSVMQDRETQYF; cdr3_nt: TGCAGCGTTATGCAGGACAGGGAGACCCAGTACTTC